The text below deals with one T cell receptor beta chain. Its antigen is not known. This specimen comes from a study of cytomegalovirus exposure and HLA in healthy donors. Study at large: Genotyping of some 390 donors showed that 80% to 85% belonged to the Caucasian-associated ancestry cluster.

Amplification used 60 Vbeta primers and 13 Jbeta primers. Clones were sequenced by immunoSEQ multiplex PCR, and TCRdb holds only the in-frame ones, with some missing. The specimen's table records approximately 110,000 clones. Study-level points and caveats: In a later analysis, common viral pathogens appeared linked to several of the most significant clusters. Rare TCR sequences dominated, though some public TCRs recurred in many donors.

V dropped 5 bases and J dropped 0 bases, with 11 bases sitting between them. Germline-derived CDR1 and CDR2 are MNHEY and SMNVEV (reference sequence). The length of the CDR3 is 15 residues. The sequence came from a man aged 18 to 30 in good health and CMV-seronegative. The sample taken for sequencing was PBMCs. The chain recombines TRBV27 with TRBJ1-5; TRBD1 might be the D (6 bases). As DNA, the CDR3 is TGTGCCAGCAGTCCGCAGGGGTATAGCAATCAGCCCCAGCATTTT. It is translated as CASSPQGYSNQPQHF.